This T cell receptor (beta chain) appears in the sequencing data of a study of blood T cell repertoires in COVID-19. Living in about two dozen US areas, the participants were between roughly 18 and 95 years of age. The method was immunoSEQ multiplex PCR; TCRdb's version includes in-frame clones alone and lacks a portion of them. The sample contains some 490,000 clones, 80% to 90% of which appear only once. Between the trimmed V and J ends, which lost 5 bases and 7 bases, there was a span of 14 bases. Germline loops: CDR1 LNHNV, CDR2 YYDKDF (reference sequence). The CDR3 contains 13 residues. Sequenced input: PBMCs or T cells enriched from blood (not recorded which). The V call is TRBV15, the J call TRBJ1-2; D perhaps matches TRBD1 (5 bases). This TCR was sampled from a woman aged 60-75 years who had recovered from COVID-19. In nucleotides, the CDR3 is TGTGCCACCAGCGCTTTGGACATGGGTGGCTACACCTTC. Translated: CATSALDMGGYTF. The entire variable domain, with the rest obtained from reference TRBV15 and TRBJ1-2, is as follows: DAMVIQNPRYQVTQFGKPVTLSCSQTLNHNVMYWYQQKSSQAPKLLFHYYDKDFNNEADTPDNFQSRRPNTSFCFLDIRSPGLGDTAMYLCATSALDMGGYTFGSGTRLTVV.